Listed below are T cell receptor beta chains from one sample, sequenced in a study of OX40 agonist ivuxolimab in advanced cancers. Method: immunoSEQ multiplex PCR; TCRdb's copy keeps in-frame clones and lacks some. The sample has about 29,000 clones; 85% to 95% are singletons. This specimen was CD4+ or CD8+ T cells sorted from blood, taken in a trial of the OX40 agonist ivuxolimab. The receptors derive from an adult with an advanced solid tumor such as melanoma, head and neck, liver or kidney cancer. The CDR3 runs from the conserved cysteine through the conserved F or W. The D gene is left open where the match is weak. The size entry is marked missing in some rows and otherwise reads once, few, many or a size class.

v_call,d_call,clone_size,j_call,cdr3_aa,cdr3_nt
TRBV6-4,TRBD2,.,TRBJ2-1,CASSDGLAGNNEQFF,TGTGCCAGCAGTGACGGGCTAGCGGGCAACAATGAGCAGTTCTTC
TRBV11-2,.,.,TRBJ2-7,CASSLHRGQTYEQYF,TGTGCCAGCAGCTTACACCGCGGACAAACCTACGAGCAGTACTTC
TRBV6-1,.,.,TRBJ1-3,CASSWGLGNTIYF,TGTGCCAGCAGTTGGGGTTTAGGAAACACCATATATTTT
TRBV19,.,.,TRBJ2-1,CASSTVSVRGSYNEQFF,TGTGCCAGTAGTACCGTCAGCGTGCGGGGCTCCTACAATGAGCAGTTCTTC
TRBV2,.,.,TRBJ2-7,CASTPKRVGHEQYF,TGTGCCAGCACCCCAAAAAGGGTAGGCCACGAGCAGTACTTC
TRBV5-4,.,.,TRBJ2-5,CASRPWGKETQYF,TGTGCCAGCAGGCCCTGGGGCAAAGAGACCCAGTACTTC
TRBV13,TRBD1,.,TRBJ1-3,CASSGRGQGSTGNTIYF,TGTGCCAGCAGCGGCAGAGGACAGGGAAGTACAGGGAACACCATATATTTT
TRBV6-5,.,.,TRBJ2-1,CASSPGLISSNEQFF,TGTGCCAGCAGTCCGGGACTGATAAGCTCCAATGAGCAGTTCTTC
TRBV7-2,TRBD2,once,TRBJ2-3,CASSLVTSGPARADTQYF,TGTGCCAGCAGCTTAGTCACTAGCGGACCTGCGCGGGCAGATACGCAGTATTTT
TRBV6-1,.,.,TRBJ2-7,CASSEVGYEQYF,TGTGCCAGCAGTGAAGTAGGGTACGAGCAGTACTTC
TRBV19,TRBD1,.,TRBJ2-7,CASSIGATGSYEQYF,TGTGCCAGTAGTATAGGGGCGACAGGGAGCTACGAGCAGTACTTC
TRBV7-6,.,.,TRBJ2-7,CASSLSRGGEQYF,TGTGCCAGCAGCTTAAGCAGGGGTGGGGAGCAGTACTTC
TRBV27,TRBD1,.,TRBJ1-2,CASSLASTGRGYTF,TGTGCCAGCAGTTTAGCCTCGACAGGGCGAGGCTACACCTTC
TRBV11-2,.,once,TRBJ2-3,CASTSTLETPFHTQYF,TGTGCCAGCACCTCAACCCTGGAGACTCCGTTCCATACGCAGTATTTT
TRBV9,.,.,TRBJ2-1,CASSLYNEQFF,TGTGCCAGCAGCCTCTACAATGAGCAGTTCTTC
TRBV6-5,.,.,TRBJ1-2,CASSEPGLNYGYTF,TGTGCCAGCAGTGAGCCGGGGCTTAACTATGGCTACACCTTC
TRBV30,TRBD2,.,TRBJ2-1,CAGTKPSGFLYNEQFF,TGTGCCGGCACCAAACCTAGCGGCTTCCTCTACAATGAGCAGTTCTTC
TRBV5-1,.,.,TRBJ2-2,CASSFQPTGELFF,TGCGCCAGCAGCTTTCAGCCGACCGGGGAGCTGTTTTTT
TRBV5-8,TRBD1,.,TRBJ1-1,CASSLGAGQSNTEAFF,TGTGCCAGCAGCTTGGGGGCGGGACAGTCGAACACTGAAGCTTTCTTT
TRBV13,TRBD1,.,TRBJ2-7,CASTGQKRYEQYF,TGTGCCAGCACGGGACAGAAACGCTACGAGCAGTACTTC
TRBV2,.,.,TRBJ2-7,CASNPDTYEQYF,TGTGCCAGCAACCCGGACACATACGAGCAGTACTTC
TRBV5-1,.,.,TRBJ1-5,CASSLEGVGQPQHF,TGCGCCAGCAGCTTGGAAGGGGTCGGTCAGCCCCAGCATTTT
TRBV27,.,.,TRBJ2-1,CASSLFRQSSYNEQFF,TGTGCCAGCAGTTTATTCCGGCAGAGCTCCTACAATGAGCAGTTCTTC
TRBV25-1,.,.,TRBJ1-2,CASSHGTYGYTF,TGTGCCAGCAGTCACGGGACCTATGGCTACACCTTC
TRBV27,TRBD2,.,TRBJ2-1,CASSWGTSGTYNEQFF,TGTGCCAGCAGTTGGGGGACTAGCGGGACCTACAATGAGCAGTTCTTC
TRBV5-4,TRBD1,.,TRBJ1-1,CASSSDKGTANTEAFF,TGTGCCAGCAGCTCGGACAAAGGGACAGCGAACACTGAAGCTTTCTTT
TRBV4-1,.,.,TRBJ2-7,CASSPGVSGNYEQYF,TGCGCCAGCAGCCCAGGGGTTAGCGGCAACTACGAGCAGTACTTC
TRBV10-1,.,few,TRBJ1-5,CASSEGGNQPQHF,TGCGCCAGCAGCGAGGGTGGCAATCAGCCCCAGCATTTT
TRBV6-5,.,few,TRBJ1-1,CASSYGGLMSTEAFF,TGTGCCAGCAGTTACGGGGGGCTGATGAGCACTGAAGCTTTCTTT
TRBV5-1,.,once,TRBJ2-1,CASSLGQNEQFF,TGCGCCAGCAGCTTGGGTCAGAATGAGCAGTTCTTC
TRBV27,.,.,TRBJ2-7,CASTRQGSSYEQYF,TGTGCCAGCACAAGGCAGGGAAGCTCCTACGAGCAGTACTTC
TRBV5-1,TRBD1,once,TRBJ1-1,CASSSPSGGANTEAFF,TGCGCCAGCAGCTCACCCTCAGGGGGCGCGAACACTGAAGCTTTCTTT
TRBV7-3,.,.,TRBJ2-2,CASSFYGGIGELFF,TGTGCCAGCAGCTTCTACGGCGGGATCGGGGAGCTGTTTTTT
TRBV7-9,TRBD1,.,TRBJ2-7,CASSPSRDRVHEQYF,TGTGCCAGCAGCCCTTCCCGGGACAGGGTCCACGAGCAGTACTTC
TRBV7-9,.,.,TRBJ1-4,CASSFTDSNEKLFF,TGTGCCAGCAGCTTTACAGACTCTAATGAAAAACTGTTTTTT
TRBV7-9,TRBD1,.,TRBJ1-1,CASSPGTGTEAFF,TGTGCCAGCAGCCCCGGGACAGGCACTGAAGCTTTCTTT
TRBV6-5,.,.,TRBJ1-1,CASSYFSGNTEAFF,TGTGCCAGCAGTTACTTTTCAGGAAACACTGAAGCTTTCTTT
TRBV11-3,.,.,TRBJ1-5,CASSLRSINQPQHF,TGTGCCAGCAGCTTAAGGAGTATCAATCAGCCCCAGCATTTT
TRBV21-1,.,.,TRBJ1-1,CASVSTNTEAFF,TGTGCCAGTGTATCCACAAACACTGAAGCTTTCTTT
TRBV9,TRBD2,.,TRBJ2-3,CASSLGIAGGQEDTQYF,TGTGCCAGCAGCCTAGGGATAGCGGGGGGGCAGGAAGATACGCAGTATTTT
TRBV5-6,.,once,TRBJ2-3,CASSLPGEADTQYF,TGTGCCAGCAGCTTGCCAGGGGAGGCAGATACGCAGTATTTT
TRBV28,TRBD1,.,TRBJ2-7,CASSPGQGRVAYEQYF,TGTGCCAGCAGTCCCGGACAGGGGCGGGTCGCCTACGAGCAGTACTTC
TRBV7-9,TRBD1,.,TRBJ2-1,CASSSRQGYNEQFF,TGTGCCAGCAGCTCCCGACAGGGTTACAATGAGCAGTTCTTC
TRBV27,.,.,TRBJ1-2,CASSSLLGGPNYGYTF,TGTGCCAGCAGTTCCCTGCTCGGAGGTCCCAACTATGGCTACACCTTC
TRBV4-1,.,.,TRBJ1-4,CASSRDNNEKLFF,TGCGCCAGCAGCAGGGACAACAATGAAAAACTGTTTTTT